This T cell receptor (beta chain) was sequenced for a study of blood T cell repertoires in COVID-19. Germline CDR1 and CDR2: MDHEN and SYDVKM. V dropped 3 bases and J dropped 13 bases, with 7 bases sitting between them. The CDR3 sequence is 11 residues long. Measured with immunoSEQ multiplex PCR; TCRdb has only the in-frame clones, and not every one. The profile shows 120,000 or so clones, around 83% of them singletons. The chain is built from TRBV28 and TRBJ1-6; D not resolved. The sample comprised peripheral blood. The sequence came from an elderly man with active or convalescent COVID-19. CDR3 sequence reads: CASSFESPLHF. CDR3 nucleotide sequence: TGTGCCAGCAGTTTTGAGAGCCCCCTCCACTTT. Full variable domain (rest looked up from reference TRBV28 and TRBJ1-6): DVKVTQSSRYLVKRTGEKVFLECVQDMDHENMFWYRQDPGLGLRLIYFSYDVKMKEKGDIPEGYSVSREKKERFSLILESASTNQTSMYLCASSFESPLHFGNGTRLTVT.